This TCR beta chain emerged from a study of cytomegalovirus exposure and HLA in healthy donors. Both 60 Vbeta primers and 13 Jbeta primers went into the PCR. In the source study's methods: Later analysis identified roughly 82 million unique TCR beta chains, approximately 11 million shared. Sequencing was performed with immunoSEQ multiplex PCR; in TCRdb, only in-frame clones are kept and a portion is missing. V and J calls and clone size are given by that table; D and trimming were obtained from the DNA. The sample records 130,000 to 150,000 clones, over 60% being singletons. Per the germline V gene, CDR1 is SGHTA and CDR2 is FQGNSA. This CDR3 spans 15 amino acids. V trimming: 11 bases; J trimming: 0 bases; junction bases outside the gene matches: 7.

What was sequenced was PBMCs. This sequence originates from a woman aged 45-59 years in good health and CMV-seronegative. This chain uses TRBV7-2 with TRBJ1-6; 7 bases fit TRBD1. The CDR3 nucleotides read TGTGCCGGATCGACAGGGAGCTCCTATAATTCACCCCTCCACTTT. Its protein is CAGSTGSSYNSPLHF. The variable domain in full, with the rest retrieved from reference TRBV7-2 and TRBJ1-6, is GAGVSQSPSNKVTEKGKDVELRCDPISGHTALYWYRQSLGQGLEFLIYFQGNSAPDKSGLPSDRFSAERTGGSVSTLTIQRTQQEDSAVYLCAGSTGSSYNSPLHFGNGTRLTVT.